Sequencing of this T cell receptor (beta chain) was carried out in a study of blood T cell repertoires in COVID-19. Study-wide context: T cells, B-cell-depleted T cells, or PBMCs provided the cDNA or gDNA that served as material.

There are a few counts of this clone. Authors' analysis steps: How many nucleated cells were present was estimated from reference gene primer amplification. Method: immunoSEQ multiplex PCR; TCRdb's copy keeps in-frame clones and lacks some. The DNA gave D and trimming, while V, J and clone size come from that table. The table has approximately 270,000 clones, around nine tenths seen once. Unmatched junction bases numbered 3, after V lost 6 bases and J lost 5 bases. The V gene's germline CDR1 is SNHLY and CDR2 FYNNEI. The CDR3 runs 15 residues. The clonotype originates from a middle-aged man with active or convalescent COVID-19. The chain recombines TRBV2 with TRBJ2-1; 14 positions agree with TRBD2. What was sequenced was peripheral blood. CDR3 sequence reads: CASRGTSGSHNEQFF. CDR3 coding DNA: TGTGCCAGCAGAGGGACTAGCGGGAGCCACAATGAGCAGTTCTTC.